Shown below are 18 T cell receptor beta chains from a single sample sequenced in a study of blood T cell repertoires in COVID-19. The table came from immunoSEQ multiplex PCR; TCRdb's copy has only in-frame clones and leaves some out. The sample consists of about 150,000 clones, 70% to 90% of them appearing once. The material sequenced was peripheral blood. The receptor set was obtained from an older woman with acute or convalescent COVID-19.

The rearrangement links TRBV9 to TRBJ2-7; 10 positions match TRBD1. With 0 bases clipped from V and 6 bases from J, the junction kept 9 bases outside the gene matches. This CDR3 region has 16 residues. The germline gives CDR1 SGDLS, CDR2 YYNGEE. In nucleotides, the CDR3 is TGTGCCAGCAGCGTAGCCCCGACAGGGGGCTATAGCGAGCAGTACTTC. Translating it yields CASSVAPTGGYSEQYF.

The chain combines TRBV4-1 with TRBJ2-2, with D perhaps TRBD2 (5 bases). V was pared by 2 bases and J by 4 bases, with 8 bases between. Germline assignment: CDR1 MGHRA and CDR2 YSYEKL. The CDR3 is 14 residues long. CDR3 loop: CASSQQEGTGELFF. CDR3 DNA: TGCGCCAGCAGCCAACAAGAGGGCACCGGGGAGCTGTTTTTT.

The V call is TRBV6-6, the J call TRBJ1-1; D is possibly TRBD1 (6 bases). Germline CDR1 is MNHNY and CDR2 is SVGAGI (reference sequence). Trimming removed 8 bases at V and 0 bases at J, with 16 bases between. The CDR3 totals 15 residues. The CDR3 nucleotides read TGTGCCAGCCGCTCAGGGCAGGGGCTGAACACTGAAGCTTTCTTT. Its translation is CASRSGQGLNTEAFF.

J is TRBJ1-4 and V is TRBV27; maybe TRBD1 (5 bases). The CDR3 consists of 14 residues. Germline V gives CDR1 MNHEY, CDR2 SMNVEV (reference sequence). Trimming removed 5 bases at V and 7 bases at J, with 14 bases between. The CDR3 loop reads CASSESGGVEKLFF. Written as DNA, the CDR3 is TGTGCCAGCAGTGAGAGCGGGGGGGTTGAAAAACTGTTTTTT.

The CDR3 region is CAWSPRTGGTGQPQHF. DNA of the CDR3: TGTGCCTGGAGTCCCCGGACAGGGGGGACTGGGCAGCCCCAGCATTTT. The rearrangement joins TRBV30 to TRBJ1-5; 10 bases map to TRBD1. The CDR3 consists of 16 residues. Germline assignment: CDR1 GTSNPN and CDR2 SVGIG (reference sequence). V dropped 2 bases and J dropped 7; count of bases not matched to a gene: 11.

The chain joins TRBV11-3 to TRBJ2-2; TRBD1 aligns across 11 bases. After removal of 5 bases from V and 7 bases from J, the junction contained 6 bases not matched to a gene. The CDR3 loop spans 15 amino acids. CDR1 and CDR2 (germline): SGHNT, YENEEA. DNA for the CDR3: TGTGCCAGCAGCATGGACAGGGGGCTTGACGGGGAGCTGTTTTTT. Its translation is CASSMDRGLDGELFF.

This clone was seen only a few times. The chain couples TRBV7-9 to TRBJ1-1, with 7 positions matching TRBD1. Germline V gene lookup returns CDR1 SEHNR and CDR2 FQNEAQ (reference sequence). The CDR3 extends over 13 amino acids. V lost 4 bases and J lost 4; bases outside the gene matches: 3. The CDR3 spells CASSSTGFTEAFF. Here the CDR3 DNA reads TGTGCCAGCAGCTCGACAGGGTTCACTGAAGCTTTCTTT.

This chain joins TRBV6-5 and TRBJ1-4, with D possibly matching TRBD1 (6 bases). The germline V gene encodes CDR1 MNHEY and CDR2 SVGAGI. V shed 5 bases and J shed 0 bases, with 7 bases lying between them. The CDR3 is 14 residues long. CDR3 protein: CASSRQATNEKLFF. CDR3 coding DNA: TGTGCCAGCAGTCGACAGGCAACTAATGAAAAACTGTTTTTT.

V and J are TRBV12-5 and TRBJ1-6, with D possibly matching TRBD1 (6 bases). The germline CDR1 and CDR2 sequences are LGHNT and FRNRAP. The CDR3 has 20 amino acids. V was clipped by 2 bases and J by 7 bases, with 27 bases between them. The chain's CDR3 is CASGLTFPGTTEPLNSPLHF. Written as DNA, the CDR3 is TGTGCTAGTGGTTTGACCTTTCCCGGGACAACCGAACCCTTAAATTCACCCCTCCACTTT.

This chain links TRBV18 with TRBJ1-5; 11 nucleotides align to TRBD1. The germline gives CDR1 KGHSH, CDR2 LQKENI. CDR3 length equals 17 residues. The V gene end was trimmed by 0 bases and the J gene end by 6 bases; junction bases not matched to a gene: 7. The CDR3 nucleotides are TGTGCCAGCTCACCACCCGGGACAGGGGGGTCAGGTCAGCCCCAGCATTTT. It yields the protein CASSPPGTGGSGQPQHF.

The rearrangement uses TRBV18 and TRBJ2-6, with 7 bases fitting TRBD1. The CDR3 runs 18 residues. CDR1 and CDR2 from the germline V gene are KGHSH and LQKENI. Unmatched junction bases numbered 11, after V lost 3 bases and J lost 3 bases. The CDR3 DNA is TGTGCCAGCTCACCTAGCTCGGTGACAGGGAATGGGGCCAACGTCCTGACTTTC. It specifies CASSPSSVTGNGANVLTF.

The chain is built from TRBV2 and TRBJ1-1, with TRBD1 identical over 9 bases. CDR3 length: 12 amino acids. Losses at the gene ends were 4 bases for V and 6 bases for J; bases not matched to a gene: 0. CDR1 and CDR2 (germline): SNHLY, FYNNEI. CDR3 sequence reads: CASSGTGAEAFF. CDR3 coding DNA: TGTGCCAGCAGTGGGACAGGGGCTGAAGCTTTCTTT.

In this sample, this clone turned up once. The gene calls are TRBV27 and TRBJ1-2; the D is unclear. Germline CDR1 and CDR2: MNHEY and SMNVEV (reference sequence). The CDR3 totals 12 residues. V lost 3 bases, J lost 7 bases, and 9 bases lay in between. The CDR3 nucleotides read TGTGCCAGCAGTTTCGGGTTTGGTGGCTACACCTTC. This codes for CASSFGFGGYTF.

The chain combines TRBV18 with TRBJ1-3, with 7 bases identical to TRBD1. This CDR3 has 16 residues. Germline CDR1 is KGHSH and CDR2 is LQKENI. J was trimmed by 4 bases and V by 6 bases; bases with no gene match: 12. The CDR3 here is CASSPNEGARGNTIYF. The CDR3 DNA reads TGTGCCAGCTCTCCTAATGAGGGGGCGAGAGGAAACACCATATATTTT.

The chain joins TRBV6-5 to TRBJ1-4, with D possibly matching TRBD1 (6 bases). Germline loops: CDR1 MNHEY, CDR2 SVGAGI. The CDR3 has 14 residues. V lost 6 bases and J lost 6, with 14 bases in between. CDR3 sequence: CASRDTGWDEKLFF. The CDR3 DNA reads as TGTGCCAGCAGGGACACAGGGTGGGATGAAAAACTGTTTTTT.

The CDR3 DNA sequence: TGTGCCAGCAGTTGGAGCGGGGGCCCGAGTCAGTACTTC. Amino acid sequence: CASSWSGGPSQYF. The chain uses TRBV6-2 or TRBV6-3 and TRBJ2-7; 8 nucleotides align to TRBD2. This CDR3 has 13 residues. Trimming removed 4 bases from V and 10 bases from J; junction bases left unmatched: 9. From germline, CDR1 is MNHEY and CDR2 SVGEGT.

The rearrangement uses TRBV19 and TRBJ1-5, with a weak D call TRBD1 (5 bases). V lost 3 bases, J lost 2 bases, and 11 bases lay in between. In germline, CDR1 is LNHDA, CDR2 SQIVND (reference sequence). The CDR3 is 15 amino acids. CDR3 in DNA: TGTGCCAGTAGTATCCCAGGGATGGGCAATCAGCCCCAGCATTTT. Translating gives CASSIPGMGNQPQHF. The variable domain in full, with the rest retrieved from reference TRBV19 and TRBJ1-5, is DGGITQSPKYLFRKEGQNVTLSCEQNLNHDAMYWYRQDPGQGLRLIYYSQIVNDFQKGDIAEGYSVSREKKESFPLTVTSAQKNPTAFYLCASSIPGMGNQPQHFGDGTRLSIL.

The CDR3 DNA sequence: TGTGCCAGCAGTTTGTCTACTCAGGGAAGCTATGGCTACACCTTC. Amino acids: CASSLSTQGSYGYTF. V gene TRBV27 combines with J gene TRBJ1-2; D might be TRBD1 (5 bases). Germline V gene lookup returns CDR1 MNHEY and CDR2 SMNVEV (reference sequence). The CDR3 contains 15 residues. Between the trimmed V and J ends, which lost 3 bases and 4 bases, there was a span of 15 bases.